Listed below are T cell receptor beta chains from one sample, sequenced in a study of T cells after yellow fever vaccination. One entry per CDR3 protein results from TCRdb running MiXCR on the 5' RACE reads. The data contain 400,000 or so distinct CDR3 sequences, roughly 6.1% of them singletons. The specimen was PBMCs, collected 5 days after the yellow fever booster vaccination. Receptor source: a man aged 30-40 years who received the YFV17D yellow fever vaccine. Each CDR3 is given with its conserved first and last residue. D genes are given only for firm matches. A row's size may be missing; if present it is once, few, many or a size class.

D gene: .; J gene: TRBJ1-3; V gene: TRBV16; clone size: .; CDR3 DNA: TGTGCCAGCAGCCTCAAAGTGGGACACCTCTCTGGAAACACCATATATTTT; CDR3 protein: CASSLKVGHLSGNTIYF
D gene: TRBD1; J gene: TRBJ2-7; V gene: TRBV19; clone size: .; CDR3 DNA: TGTGCCAGTAGTATTGGTGCCAGGGGGCGCGACGAGCAGTACTTC; CDR3 protein: CASSIGARGRDEQYF
D gene: .; J gene: TRBJ2-7; V gene: TRBV20-1; clone size: many; CDR3 DNA: TGCAGTGCACCCCCGGGTGGGACTGCTCTATACGAGCAGTACTTC; CDR3 protein: CSAPPGGTALYEQYF
D gene: TRBD1; J gene: TRBJ2-5; V gene: TRBV11-2; clone size: few; CDR3 DNA: TGTGCCAGCAGCTTACAGGGGGCTCTGGAGACCCAGTACTTC; CDR3 protein: CASSLQGALETQYF
D gene: TRBD2; J gene: TRBJ2-6; V gene: TRBV30; clone size: few; CDR3 DNA: TGTGCCTGGAAAGGCTTGCGGGAGCTCTCTGGGGCCAACGTCCTGACTTTC; CDR3 protein: CAWKGLRELSGANVLTF
D gene: .; J gene: TRBJ2-3; V gene: TRBV28; clone size: many; CDR3 DNA: TGTGCCAGCAGTTTGTCTCCGGAGTATACGCAGTATTTT; CDR3 protein: CASSLSPEYTQYF
D gene: .; J gene: TRBJ2-5; V gene: TRBV20-1; clone size: many; CDR3 DNA: TGCAGTGCTAGAGCCACAGAGACCCAGTACTTC; CDR3 protein: CSARATETQYF
D gene: TRBD2; J gene: TRBJ2-1; V gene: TRBV20-1; clone size: many; CDR3 DNA: TGCAGTGCTTTAGCGGGAGAGCGGAATGAGCAGTTCTTC; CDR3 protein: CSALAGERNEQFF
D gene: .; J gene: TRBJ2-2; V gene: TRBV12-3/TRBV12-4; clone size: few; CDR3 DNA: TGTGCCAGCAGTCCCTTGCCTAGAAATGACGAGCTGTTTTTT; CDR3 protein: CASSPLPRNDELFF
D gene: .; J gene: TRBJ2-7; V gene: TRBV11-2; clone size: few; CDR3 DNA: TGTGCCAGCAGCTCGACGGGGGACTACGAGCAGTACTTC; CDR3 protein: CASSSTGDYEQYF
D gene: TRBD2; J gene: TRBJ2-1; V gene: TRBV20-1; clone size: few; CDR3 DNA: TGCAGTGCTAGTTTTTCGGGACTAGCGGTACCAATCGCGTTCTTC; CDR3 protein: CSASFSGLAVPIAFF
D gene: TRBD2; J gene: TRBJ2-1; V gene: TRBV5-1; clone size: .; CDR3 DNA: TGCGCCAGCAGCTTTAGGCTAGCGGCGAGTGGTGAGCAGTTCTTC; CDR3 protein: CASSFRLAASGEQFF
D gene: TRBD2; J gene: TRBJ2-7; V gene: TRBV7-6; clone size: few; CDR3 DNA: TGTGCCAGCAGTCCCGCAACCGGGGCTAGCGGGACCCAAAGATGCTCCTACGAGCAGTACTTC; CDR3 protein: CASSPATGASGTQRCSYEQYF
D gene: .; J gene: TRBJ2-1; V gene: TRBV19; clone size: few; CDR3 DNA: TGTGCCAGTAGTAACCGAATCGGGGAGCAGTTCTTC; CDR3 protein: CASSNRIGEQFF
D gene: .; J gene: TRBJ1-6; V gene: TRBV20-1; clone size: few; CDR3 DNA: TGCAGTGCTAGAGATCCGGGCTCTGGCCAGAATTCACCCCTCCACTTT; CDR3 protein: CSARDPGSGQNSPLHF
D gene: TRBD1; J gene: TRBJ1-2; V gene: TRBV3-1; clone size: many; CDR3 DNA: TGTGCCAGCCCAAGGGACAGGGGGCGTAAGATATGGGGCTACACCTTC; CDR3 protein: CASPRDRGRKIWGYTF
D gene: .; J gene: TRBJ2-2; V gene: TRBV3-1; clone size: .; CDR3 DNA: TGTGCCAGCAGCCAAGAAGTTGCCGGGGAGCTGTTTTTT; CDR3 protein: CASSQEVAGELFF
D gene: .; J gene: TRBJ2-1; V gene: TRBV18; clone size: few; CDR3 DNA: TGTGCCAGCTCACCACTGACAGGCGACGCCATCGAGCAGTTCTTC; CDR3 protein: CASSPLTGDAIEQFF
D gene: TRBD1; J gene: TRBJ1-1; V gene: TRBV7-9; clone size: many; CDR3 DNA: TGTGCCAGCAGCTTCGGACAGGGGGAGGAAGCTTTCTTT; CDR3 protein: CASSFGQGEEAFF
D gene: .; J gene: TRBJ2-6; V gene: TRBV20-1; clone size: .; CDR3 DNA: TGCAGTGCTGTGGGGAGGTCAGGGGCCAACGTCCAGACTTTC; CDR3 protein: CSAVGRSGANVQTF
D gene: .; J gene: TRBJ1-5; V gene: TRBV15; clone size: .; CDR3 DNA: TGTGCCACCAGCAGAGATTACGGCACCCAGCCCCAGCATTTT; CDR3 protein: CATSRDYGTQPQHF
D gene: .; J gene: TRBJ2-1; V gene: TRBV20-1; clone size: few; CDR3 DNA: TGCAGTGCTAGGGCGAGCGGGCGTAGCTCCTACAATGAGCAGTTCTTC; CDR3 protein: CSARASGRSSYNEQFF
D gene: TRBD2; J gene: TRBJ2-7; V gene: TRBV13; clone size: .; CDR3 DNA: TGTGCCTTCAGTTTAGGGTTTAGGCGGGAGGCCCTCTACGAGCAGTACTTC; CDR3 protein: CAFSLGFRREALYEQYF
D gene: TRBD2; J gene: TRBJ2-1; V gene: TRBV29-1; clone size: many; CDR3 DNA: TGCAGCGTTGAGGGGGGGACTAGCGGAAATGAGCAGTTCTTC; CDR3 protein: CSVEGGTSGNEQFF
D gene: TRBD1; J gene: TRBJ2-7; V gene: TRBV12-3/TRBV12-4; clone size: .; CDR3 DNA: TGTGCCAGCAGTTCAGTTCTAGGACAGGGGTACGAGCAGTACTTC; CDR3 protein: CASSSVLGQGYEQYF
D gene: .; J gene: TRBJ2-5; V gene: TRBV5-4; clone size: .; CDR3 DNA: TGTGCCAGCAGCTTGGAAGTAGCGGACCAAGAGACCCAGTACTTC; CDR3 protein: CASSLEVADQETQYF
D gene: .; J gene: TRBJ2-7; V gene: TRBV27; clone size: .; CDR3 DNA: TGTGCCAGCAGTTTCCGGACCCGGGTCCACGAGCAGTACTTC; CDR3 protein: CASSFRTRVHEQYF